The rows below give T cell receptor beta chains drawn from one sample of a study of blood T cell repertoires in COVID-19. Profiled with immunoSEQ multiplex PCR; TCRdb holds only in-frame clones, not every one. The sample shows some 220,000 clones, 70% to 90% of them seen only once. The specimen sequenced was PBMCs or T cells enriched from blood (not recorded which). These receptors were collected from a woman aged 45-59 years in a cohort exposed to, infected with or recovered from COVID-19 (not recorded which). Both conserved end residues are part of each CDR3. A D gene is named only where the DNA matches it firmly. For some rows the clone size is stated as once, few or many, or as a class when expanded; others skip it.

abundance	v_gene	d_gene	j_gene	CDR3nt	CDR3aa
once	TRBV21-1	NA	TRBJ2-1	TGTGCCAGCCGGCGAGGGCGGGGCAAAAGGAGCGCGTCCAATGAGCAGTTCTTC	CASRRGRGKRSASNEQFF
once	TRBV18	TRBD1	TRBJ1-3	TGTGCCAGCTCAAAGAACACCGGGACAGCCCTCAAAGACTCTGGAAACACCATATATTTT	CASSKNTGTALKDSGNTIYF
NA	TRBV2	NA	TRBJ1-2	TGTGCCAGCAGTGAAGACAGGTTCTATGGCTACACCTTC	CASSEDRFYGYTF
once	TRBV7-3	TRBD2	TRBJ2-1	TGTGCCAGCAGCTTGCGAGCTAGCGGGGGGGTGAATGAGCAGTTCTTC	CASSLRASGGVNEQFF
NA	TRBV7-9	TRBD2	TRBJ2-7	TGTGCCAGCAGCTTGGCCGCGGGGGGGCTCTTCGAGCAGTACTTC	CASSLAAGGLFEQYF
NA	TRBV18	NA	TRBJ2-7	TGTGCCAGCTCACCACAAGAGGCCTCCTACGAGCAGTACTTC	CASSPQEASYEQYF
NA	TRBV6-5	NA	TRBJ1-3	TGTGCCAGCAGTACAACCTCTGGAAACACCATATATTTT	CASSTTSGNTIYF
once	TRBV28	NA	TRBJ1-6	TGTGCCAGCAGAAGGGGCTCTAATTCACCCCTCCACTTT	CASRRGSNSPLHF
NA	TRBV5-1	NA	TRBJ2-7	TGCGCCAGCAGAAAGGGAGGGGGTGATTCCTACGAGCAGTACTTC	CASRKGGGDSYEQYF
NA	TRBV4-3	NA	TRBJ1-3	TGCGCCAGCAGCCAAGATTGGCAGTCTGGAAACACCATATATTTT	CASSQDWQSGNTIYF
NA	TRBV11-2	TRBD2	TRBJ2-1	TGTGCCAGCAGCTTAGATAATAGCGGGTCTGTCTATGAGCAGTTCTTC	CASSLDNSGSVYEQFF
NA	TRBV7-9	NA	TRBJ1-2	TGTGCCAGCAGACAGGGACGAGCTAACTATGGCTACACCTTC	CASRQGRANYGYTF
NA	TRBV7-8	TRBD1	TRBJ1-5	TGTGCCAGCAGCTCCGGGACAGGGGCCGCTCAGCCCCAGCATTTT	CASSSGTGAAQPQHF
few	TRBV30	NA	TRBJ1-3	TGTGCCTGGTCAACTGGAAACACCATATATTTT	CAWSTGNTIYF
NA	TRBV6-4	TRBD1	TRBJ1-5	TGTGCCAGCAGAACGAGGACAGGGGGCGCTTCTCGGCACCCCAATCAGCCCCAGCATTTT	CASRTRTGGASRHPNQPQHF
NA	TRBV28	TRBD1	TRBJ2-7	TGTGCCAGCAGCACAGACAGGGGGTACGACGAGCAGTACTTC	CASSTDRGYDEQYF
NA	TRBV28	TRBD1	TRBJ1-5	TGTGCCAGCAGAGGACAGGGAGAGGGGCCCCAGCATTTT	CASRGQGEGPQHF
NA	TRBV12-3/TRBV12-4	NA	TRBJ1-1	TGTGCCAGCAGTCCATCCAGGTCTGAAGCTTTCTTT	CASSPSRSEAFF
NA	TRBV18	NA	TRBJ1-1	TGTGCCAGCTCACCACAGGGGGCTGAAGCTTTCTTT	CASSPQGAEAFF
NA	TRBV6-1	TRBD1	TRBJ2-7	TGTGCCAGCAGTGAACAGGGGGCGCGGGAGCAGTACTTC	CASSEQGAREQYF
NA	TRBV5-4	TRBD1	TRBJ1-1	TGTGCCAGCAGATGGACAGGGGCGACGAACACTGAAGCTTTCTTT	CASRWTGATNTEAFF
NA	TRBV12-3/TRBV12-4	NA	TRBJ1-2	TGTGCCAGCACCCCAGGAGGACCCTATGGCTACACCTTC	CASTPGGPYGYTF
few	TRBV4-1	NA	TRBJ2-3	TGCGCCAGCAGCCACCATGGGCAGGGCGCAGATACGCAGTATTTT	CASSHHGQGADTQYF
NA	TRBV13	TRBD2	TRBJ2-5	TGTGCCAGCAGCTTAGGTTTACGGGGGGGCTGGGAGACCCAGTACTTC	CASSLGLRGGWETQYF
few	TRBV7-2	NA	TRBJ2-5	TGTGCCAGCAGCCTCGGGGGTTATCAAGAGACCCAGTACTTC	CASSLGGYQETQYF
NA	TRBV5-1	NA	TRBJ2-5	TGCGCCAGCAGCTCCGGTCTACGGGGGAACCAAGAGACCCAGTACTTC	CASSSGLRGNQETQYF
NA	TRBV9	TRBD1	TRBJ1-2	TGTGCCAGCAGCACGGGACAGTCCTATGGCTACACCTTC	CASSTGQSYGYTF
NA	TRBV5-1	TRBD2	TRBJ2-5	TGCGCCAGCAGCTCTGGGGGAGGCGGGGGTGAGACCCAGTACTTC	CASSSGGGGGETQYF
NA	TRBV30	NA	TRBJ1-6	TGTGCCTGGAGTGAGCTGATCTCCTATAATTCACCCCTCCACTTT	CAWSELISYNSPLHF
NA	TRBV7-2	TRBD1	TRBJ1-5	TGTGCCAGCAGCGAAGACAGGGGGCCCCAGGGGCCCCAGCATTTT	CASSEDRGPQGPQHF
NA	TRBV12-3/TRBV12-4	TRBD1	TRBJ1-2	TGTGCCAGCAGCAGGACAGGGCTGGGCTACACCTTC	CASSRTGLGYTF
NA	TRBV27	NA	TRBJ1-6	TGTGCCAGCAGACCCGAGGACAGACATAATTCACCCCTCCACTTT	CASRPEDRHNSPLHF
NA	TRBV5-1	TRBD2	TRBJ2-3	TGCGCCAGCAGCTTGGGGGGACTAGCGGGGGCAACAGATACGCAGTATTTT	CASSLGGLAGATDTQYF
NA	TRBV19	TRBD1	TRBJ1-5	TGTGCCAGTACGGACAGGGGTCGGTCGCAGCCCCAGCATTTT	CASTDRGRSQPQHF
NA	TRBV7-8	NA	TRBJ1-3	TGTGCCAGCAGCTTAGGAGAATACCCGACAGGTTCCTTTGGAAACACCATATATTTT	CASSLGEYPTGSFGNTIYF
NA	TRBV28	NA	TRBJ2-3	TGTGCCTCCCAGGGTGGACCAGATACGCAGTATTTT	CASQGGPDTQYF
NA	TRBV7-8	NA	TRBJ2-5	TGTGCCAGCAGCTTACTGAGAGGCGAGACCCAGTACTTC	CASSLLRGETQYF
NA	TRBV15	TRBD1	TRBJ1-1	TGTGCCACCAGCAGAGATCGGGGACAGGGTCACGCTGAAGCTTTCTTT	CATSRDRGQGHAEAFF
NA	TRBV12-3/TRBV12-4	NA	TRBJ1-4	TGTGCCAGCAGTTTACGTAATGAAAAACTGTTTTTT	CASSLRNEKLFF
NA	TRBV5-6	NA	TRBJ2-5	TGTGCCAGCAGCTTGGATGGACAACAAGAGACCCAGTACTTC	CASSLDGQQETQYF
NA	TRBV24-1	NA	TRBJ1-4	TGTGCCACCAGTGATTTGCATTTGAGTAGTGCAACTAATGAAAAACTGTTTTTT	CATSDLHLSSATNEKLFF
NA	TRBV10-3	TRBD1	TRBJ1-2	TGTGCCATCAGAAGGACAGGGTCGGATGGCTACACCTTC	CAIRRTGSDGYTF
NA	TRBV5-6	TRBD1	TRBJ2-5	TGTGCCAGCAGCTTAATACACAGGGGGCCGGTGGGAGAGACCCAGTACTTC	CASSLIHRGPVGETQYF
NA	TRBV28	TRBD1	TRBJ1-5	TGTGCCAGCAGTGCCGGGACAGTTTCGTATCAGCCCCAGCATTTT	CASSAGTVSYQPQHF
NA	TRBV4-2	TRBD2	TRBJ2-7	TGTGCCAGCAGCCAAGATCTAGCGGCCTACGAGCAGTACTTC	CASSQDLAAYEQYF
NA	TRBV11-2	TRBD2	TRBJ2-1	TGTGCCAGCAGCAGTCTCGCGGGGGGCAACAATGAGCAGTTCTTC	CASSSLAGGNNEQFF
NA	TRBV19	NA	TRBJ1-2	TGTGCCAGTAATCAGGGAGGGAGACACACCTTC	CASNQGGRHTF
NA	TRBV9	NA	TRBJ2-2	TGTGCCAGCAGCGTAGGACACAAGAACACCGGGGAGCTGTTTTTT	CASSVGHKNTGELFF
few	TRBV6-6	NA	TRBJ2-1	TGTGCCAGCAGTTACGAGACTAGCTCCTACAATGAGCAGTTCTTC	CASSYETSSYNEQFF
few	TRBV6-5	TRBD2	TRBJ2-7	TGTGCCAGCAGTTCTATAGCGGGGGCCACCTACGAGCAGTACTTC	CASSSIAGATYEQYF
NA	TRBV27	NA	TRBJ1-1	TGTGCCAGCAGCCCTCGGGGACATTCGAACACTGAAGCTTTCTTT	CASSPRGHSNTEAFF
NA	TRBV6-5	NA	TRBJ1-3	TGTGCCAGCAGCCCCGGGAGGGGCTACATAAACACCATATATTTT	CASSPGRGYINTIYF
NA	TRBV6-5	TRBD1	TRBJ1-1	TGTGCCAGCAGTCGTTACACAGGGGGTGCAGCTTTCTTT	CASSRYTGGAAFF
once	TRBV11-1	TRBD2	TRBJ2-3	TGTGCCAGCAGCTTGGGACTAGTGGTGGGTGGAGATACGCAGTATTTT	CASSLGLVVGGDTQYF
NA	TRBV6-6	NA	TRBJ2-7	TGTGCCAGCAGCCGCGGCGCGCAGGGCTACGAGCAGTACTTC	CASSRGAQGYEQYF